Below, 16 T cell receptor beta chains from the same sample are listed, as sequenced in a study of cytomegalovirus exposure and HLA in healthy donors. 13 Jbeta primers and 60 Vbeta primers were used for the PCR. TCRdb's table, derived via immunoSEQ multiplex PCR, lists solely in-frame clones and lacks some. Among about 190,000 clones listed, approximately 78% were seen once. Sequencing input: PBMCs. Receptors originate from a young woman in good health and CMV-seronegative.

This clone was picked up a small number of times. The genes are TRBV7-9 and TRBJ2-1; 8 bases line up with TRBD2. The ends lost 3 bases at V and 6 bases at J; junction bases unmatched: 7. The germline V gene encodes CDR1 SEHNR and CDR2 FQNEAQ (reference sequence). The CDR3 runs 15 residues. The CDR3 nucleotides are TGTGCCAGCAGCTTTGGGGAGCGGGAGATCAATGAGCAGTTCTTC. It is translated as CASSFGEREINEQFF.

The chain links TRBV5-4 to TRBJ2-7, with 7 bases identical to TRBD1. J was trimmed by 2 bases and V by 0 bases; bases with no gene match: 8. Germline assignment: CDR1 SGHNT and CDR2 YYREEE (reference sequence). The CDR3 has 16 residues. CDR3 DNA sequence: TGTGCCAGCAGCTTGGGGGGCGACAGGGCAACCTACGAGCAGTACTTC. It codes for CASSLGGDRATYEQYF.

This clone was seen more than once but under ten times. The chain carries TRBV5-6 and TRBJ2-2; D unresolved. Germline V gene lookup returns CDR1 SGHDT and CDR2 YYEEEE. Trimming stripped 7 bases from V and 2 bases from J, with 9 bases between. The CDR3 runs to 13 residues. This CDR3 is CASRRVNTGELFF. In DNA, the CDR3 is TGTGCCAGCCGACGGGTAAACACCGGGGAGCTGTTTTTT.

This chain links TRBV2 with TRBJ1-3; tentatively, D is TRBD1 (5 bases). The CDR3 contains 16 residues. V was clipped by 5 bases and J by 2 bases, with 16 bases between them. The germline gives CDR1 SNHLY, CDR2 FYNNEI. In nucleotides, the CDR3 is TGTGCCAGCAGTCCCCCGGGGGGTAGGACTGGAAACACCATATATTTT. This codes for CASSPPGGRTGNTIYF.

CDR3 residues: CASRRTGTGKETQYF. CDR3 sequence (DNA): TGTGCCAGCAGGAGGACCGGGACAGGGAAAGAGACCCAGTACTTC. The chain combines TRBV27 with TRBJ2-5; 9 nucleotides line up with TRBD1. J was trimmed by 3 bases and V by 6 bases; bases with no gene match: 8. The CDR3 totals 15 residues. Germline values: CDR1 MNHEY, CDR2 SMNVEV (reference sequence).

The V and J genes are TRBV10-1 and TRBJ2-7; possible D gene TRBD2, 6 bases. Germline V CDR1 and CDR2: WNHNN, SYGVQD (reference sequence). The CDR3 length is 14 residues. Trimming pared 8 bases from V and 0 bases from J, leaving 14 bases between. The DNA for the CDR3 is TGCGCCAGCTCGCGGGACGGTGTCTCCTACGAGCAGTACTTC. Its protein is CASSRDGVSYEQYF.

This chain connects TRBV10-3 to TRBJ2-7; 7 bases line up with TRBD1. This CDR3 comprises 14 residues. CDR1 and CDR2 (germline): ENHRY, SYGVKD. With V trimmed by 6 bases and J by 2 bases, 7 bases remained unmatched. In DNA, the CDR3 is TGTGCCATCAGGGAAGGGACAGCCCCCTACGAGCAGTACTTC. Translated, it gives CAIREGTAPYEQYF.

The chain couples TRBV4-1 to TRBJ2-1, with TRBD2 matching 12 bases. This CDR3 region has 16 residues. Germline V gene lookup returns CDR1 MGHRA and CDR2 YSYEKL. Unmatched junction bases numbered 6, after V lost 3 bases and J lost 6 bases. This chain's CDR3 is CASSHASGGAVNEQFF. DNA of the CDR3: TGCGCCAGCAGCCATGCTAGCGGGGGGGCCGTCAATGAGCAGTTCTTC.

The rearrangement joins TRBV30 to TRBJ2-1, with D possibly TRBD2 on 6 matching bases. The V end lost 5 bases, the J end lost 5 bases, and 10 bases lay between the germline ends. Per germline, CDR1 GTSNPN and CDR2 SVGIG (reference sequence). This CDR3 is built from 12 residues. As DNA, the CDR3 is TGTGCCTGGGGAGGGTCGGACAATGAGCAGTTCTTC. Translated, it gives CAWGGSDNEQFF.

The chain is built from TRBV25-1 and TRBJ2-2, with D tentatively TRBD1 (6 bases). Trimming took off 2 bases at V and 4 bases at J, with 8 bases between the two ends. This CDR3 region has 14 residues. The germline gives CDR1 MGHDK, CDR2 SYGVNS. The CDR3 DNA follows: TGTGCCAGCAGTGAAACAGGGTTCACCGGGGAGCTGTTTTTT. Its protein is CASSETGFTGELFF.

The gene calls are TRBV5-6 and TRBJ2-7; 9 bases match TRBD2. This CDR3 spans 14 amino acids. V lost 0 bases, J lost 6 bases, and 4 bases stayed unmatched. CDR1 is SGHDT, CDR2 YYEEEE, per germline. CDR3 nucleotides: TGTGCCAGCAGCTTGGCAGCGGGGGGCGGCGAGCAGTACTTC. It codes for CASSLAAGGGEQYF.

CDR3 sequence reads: CASTGNSPEAFF. For the CDR3, the DNA is TGTGCCAGTACAGGGAATTCTCCTGAAGCTTTCTTT. The V and J genes are TRBV19 and TRBJ1-1, with D possibly being TRBD1 (5 bases). From germline, CDR1 is LNHDA and CDR2 SQIVND (reference sequence). V lost 7 bases and J lost 6, with 12 bases in between. The CDR3 spans 12 residues.

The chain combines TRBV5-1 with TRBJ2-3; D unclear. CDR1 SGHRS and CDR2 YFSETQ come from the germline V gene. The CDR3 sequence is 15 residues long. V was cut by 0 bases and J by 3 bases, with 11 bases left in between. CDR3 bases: TGCGCCAGCAGCTTGGCCGCAGGTGGGACAGATACGCAGTATTTT. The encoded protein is CASSLAAGGTDTQYF.

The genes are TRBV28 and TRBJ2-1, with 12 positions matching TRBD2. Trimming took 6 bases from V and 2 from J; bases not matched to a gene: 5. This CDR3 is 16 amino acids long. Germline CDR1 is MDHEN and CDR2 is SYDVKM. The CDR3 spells CASSMLAGGPYNEQFF. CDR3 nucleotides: TGTGCCAGCAGCATGCTAGCGGGAGGGCCCTACAATGAGCAGTTCTTC.

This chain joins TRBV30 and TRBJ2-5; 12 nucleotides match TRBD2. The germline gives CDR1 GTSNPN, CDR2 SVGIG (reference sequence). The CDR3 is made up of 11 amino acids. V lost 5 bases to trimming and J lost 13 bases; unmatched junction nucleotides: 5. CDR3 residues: CAWDTSGRLYF. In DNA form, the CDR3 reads TGTGCCTGGGATACTAGCGGGAGGCTGTACTTC.

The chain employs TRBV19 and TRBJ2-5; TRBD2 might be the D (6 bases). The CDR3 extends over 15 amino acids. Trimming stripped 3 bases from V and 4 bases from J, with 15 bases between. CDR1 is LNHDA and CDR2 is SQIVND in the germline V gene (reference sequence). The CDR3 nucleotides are TGTGCCAGTAGTATCCGACTAGGGTCGGGAGAGACCCAGTACTTC. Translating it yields CASSIRLGSGETQYF.